Presented here are 19 T cell receptor beta chains from one specimen sequenced in a study of blood T cell repertoires in COVID-19. Using immunoSEQ multiplex PCR, the repertoire was profiled, and TCRdb retains in-frame clones only, with some absent. Found here are 190,000 or so clones, approximately 87% of them singletons; the top ten hold 2.5%. The sample consisted of peripheral blood. These receptors came from a man aged 40-55 years with active or convalescent COVID-19.

This clone has only a few counts. V gene TRBV28 combines with J gene TRBJ1-1; D gene unclear. V was cut by 6 bases and J by 1 base, with 15 bases left in between. This CDR3 region has 15 residues. The germline gives CDR1 MDHEN, CDR2 SYDVKM. Written as DNA, the CDR3 is TGTGCCAGCAGCCCCTGGGGAGCGGGGAACACTGAAGCTTTCTTT. The encoded protein is CASSPWGAGNTEAFF.

The rearrangement uses TRBV5-1 and TRBJ1-4; D gene ambiguous. CDR3 length equals 14 residues. V was shortened by 5 bases and J by 5 bases, with 13 bases between the two germline ends. Germline loops: CDR1 SGHRS, CDR2 YFSETQ. The CDR3 sequence is CASRSTTGNEKLFF. As DNA, the CDR3 is TGCGCCAGCAGATCTACCACGGGAAATGAAAAACTGTTTTTT.

The chain employs TRBV7-3 and TRBJ1-1, with 8 bases that match TRBD1. CDR1 and CDR2 (germline): SGHTA, FQGTGA. The CDR3 contains 15 residues. V lost 6 bases and J lost 1; bases outside the gene matches: 7. DNA for the CDR3: TGTGCCAGCAGACCCTCAGGGGGCCGGAACACTGAAGCTTTCTTT. It is translated as CASRPSGGRNTEAFF.

The CDR3 sequence is CASSQGQVNTEAFF. Here the CDR3 DNA reads TGTGCCAGCAGCCAGGGACAGGTGAACACTGAAGCTTTCTTT. V and J are TRBV28 and TRBJ1-1; 8 nucleotides match TRBD1. The CDR3 is made up of 14 amino acids. Trimming at V came to 6 bases and at J to 0 bases, leaving 3 bases not matched to a gene. The germline V gene has CDR1 MDHEN and CDR2 SYDVKM.

This clone appeared a few times. J is TRBJ2-5 and V is TRBV7-8; 8 bases line up with TRBD2. The germline CDR1 and CDR2 sequences are SGHVS and FQNEAQ. V was pared by 5 bases and J by 1 base, with 6 bases of the junction left unmatched. The CDR3 totals 15 residues. DNA for the CDR3: TGTGCCAGCAGCCCGACTAGCGTACCCCAAGAGACCCAGTACTTC. Its translation is CASSPTSVPQETQYF.

CDR3 DNA sequence: TGTGCCAGCAGCAACCCCGCGGGTGGCTACACCTTC. It encodes CASSNPAGGYTF. This rearrangement joins TRBV5-6 to TRBJ1-2; D not resolved. The CDR3 runs to 12 residues. V lost 4 bases, J lost 7 bases, and 11 bases lay in between. The germline CDR1 and CDR2 sequences are SGHDT and YYEEEE.

The J gene is TRBJ1-1, the V gene TRBV5-1; 10 bases align to TRBD1. There are 16 residues in the CDR3. The V and J ends lost 6 bases and 3 bases, in that order; junction bases with no gene match: 11. Germline V lookup: CDR1 SGHRS, CDR2 YFSETQ. The CDR3 sequence is CASTLRDRGTDTEAFF. CDR3 coding DNA: TGCGCCAGCACCCTTAGGGACAGGGGAACGGACACTGAAGCTTTCTTT.

The J gene is TRBJ2-5, the V gene TRBV4-1, with D possibly being TRBD2 (5 bases). Germline CDR1 is MGHRA and CDR2 is YSYEKL. This CDR3 is built from 16 residues. The V and J ends lost 0 bases and 1 base respectively, with 12 bases between them. The CDR3 loop reads CASSQDSVAGQETQYF. In DNA form, the CDR3 reads TGCGCCAGCAGCCAAGATAGCGTGGCGGGCCAAGAGACCCAGTACTTC.

J is TRBJ1-1 and V is TRBV3-1 (or the pseudogene TRBV3-2); D is unclear. This CDR3 has 14 amino acids. From germline, CDR1 is LGHDT and CDR2 YNNKEL (reference sequence). Deletions cut 3 bases from V and 1 base from J, with 9 bases between. CDR3 loop: CASSQVRGNTEAFF. The CDR3, as DNA: TGTGCCAGCAGCCAGGTCCGGGGGAACACTGAAGCTTTCTTT.

The CDR3 DNA follows: TGCGCCAGCAGCTTGGAAGGATTACGGGGGGGCCCCGGGGAGCTGTTTTTT. Amino acid sequence: CASSLEGLRGGPGELFF. The chain couples TRBV5-1 to TRBJ2-2; TRBD2 matches 8 bases. CDR3 length: 17 residues. In germline, CDR1 is SGHRS, CDR2 YFSETQ. J was trimmed by 6 bases and V by 0 bases; bases with no gene match: 10.

The chain joins TRBV11-2 to TRBJ2-3, with D uncertain. CDR1 is SGHAT, CDR2 FQNNGV, per germline. The CDR3 is 13 residues long. The V and J ends lost 5 bases and 6 bases respectively, with 12 bases between them. In DNA form, the CDR3 reads TGTGCCAGCAGCCGCCCTCCCGGGGATACGCAGTATTTT. This gives the protein CASSRPPGDTQYF.

The V gene is TRBV7-3, the J gene TRBJ2-3; no definite D call. Germline CDR1 is SGHTA and CDR2 is FQGTGA. The CDR3 runs to 15 residues. Trimming took 3 bases from V and 0 from J, leaving 10 bases between them. CDR3 DNA sequence: TGTGCCAGCAGCTTGACACCCGCTAGCACAGATACGCAGTATTTT. Protein: CASSLTPASTDTQYF. The entire variable domain, with the rest obtained from reference TRBV7-3 and TRBJ2-3, is as follows: GAGVSQTPSNKVTEKGKYVELRCDPISGHTALYWYRQSLGQGPEFLIYFQGTGAADDSGLPNDRFFAVRPEGSVSTLKIQRTERGDSAVYLCASSLTPASTDTQYFGPGTRLTVL.

This chain uses TRBV4-1 with TRBJ1-6; possibly TRBD1 for D (5 bases). The CDR3 sequence is 15 residues long. Trimming took 0 bases from V and 8 from J, leaving 11 bases between them. Germline CDR1 MGHRA, CDR2 YSYEKL. In nucleotides, the CDR3 is TGCGCCAGCAGCCAAGATAGGGGCAGGGATTCACCCCTCCACTTT. The encoded protein is CASSQDRGRDSPLHF.

The V gene is TRBV3-1 (or the pseudogene TRBV3-2), the J gene TRBJ2-1, with TRBD1 matching over 7 bases. This CDR3 spans 13 amino acids. J was trimmed by 5 bases and V by 11 bases; bases with no gene match: 9. Germline CDR1 is LGHDT and CDR2 is YNNKEL (reference sequence). In DNA, the CDR3 is TGTGCCCCCGCCGGGACAGCAGACAATGAGCAGTTCTTC. Translated: CAPAGTADNEQFF.

The chain uses TRBV30 and TRBJ2-3, with D possibly TRBD2 on 5 matching bases. Trimming removed 1 base at V and 5 bases at J, with 7 bases between. CDR1 and CDR2 (germline): GTSNPN, SVGIG (reference sequence). The CDR3 covers 12 residues. The CDR3 DNA follows: TGTGCCTGGAGTGGCCGGGGAGATACGCAGTATTTT. Translating gives CAWSGRGDTQYF.

This rearrangement joins TRBV2 to TRBJ1-2; 9 bases align to TRBD1. CDR1 is SNHLY and CDR2 is FYNNEI in the germline V gene. With V trimmed by 4 bases and J by 1 base, 13 bases remained unmatched. The CDR3 covers 18 residues. CDR3 DNA sequence: TGTGCCAGCAGTGCCGGGACAGGGCCGGGTCGGTATAACTATGGCTACACCTTC. This sequence encodes CASSAGTGPGRYNYGYTF.

This CDR3 reads CASSRQGDQPQHF. The DNA of the CDR3 is TGCGCCAGTTCTAGACAGGGGGATCAGCCCCAGCATTTT. The chain employs TRBV5-1 and TRBJ1-5; 9 positions match TRBD1. The CDR3 contains 13 residues. Unmatched junction bases numbered 5, after V lost 8 bases and J lost 5 bases. Germline V gene data show CDR1 as SGHRS and CDR2 as YFSETQ.

V is TRBV19 and J is TRBJ2-3, with D perhaps matching TRBD2 (5 bases). Trimming left V 5 bases short and J 3 bases short, with 12 bases between. Germline V gene lookup returns CDR1 LNHDA and CDR2 SQIVND (reference sequence). The CDR3 has 14 residues. CDR3 sequence (DNA): TGTGCCAGTAGTCTCCCGGGGTATACAGATACGCAGTATTTT. Its translation: CASSLPGYTDTQYF. Together with reference TRBV19 and TRBJ2-3, the CDR3 gives the full variable domain: DGGITQSPKYLFRKEGQNVTLSCEQNLNHDAMYWYRQDPGQGLRLIYYSQIVNDFQKGDIAEGYSVSREKKESFPLTVTSAQKNPTAFYLCASSLPGYTDTQYFGPGTRLTVL.

The chain recombines TRBV28 with TRBJ1-4; 7 positions agree with TRBD1. V shed 2 bases, J shed 5 bases, and the junction held 11 bases outside the gene matches. Per germline, CDR1 MDHEN and CDR2 SYDVKM. There are 17 residues in the CDR3. The CDR3 spells CASSLSLIQGVNEKLFF. The CDR3 coding sequence is TGTGCCAGCAGTTTAAGCCTAATCCAGGGGGTAAATGAAAAACTGTTTTTT.